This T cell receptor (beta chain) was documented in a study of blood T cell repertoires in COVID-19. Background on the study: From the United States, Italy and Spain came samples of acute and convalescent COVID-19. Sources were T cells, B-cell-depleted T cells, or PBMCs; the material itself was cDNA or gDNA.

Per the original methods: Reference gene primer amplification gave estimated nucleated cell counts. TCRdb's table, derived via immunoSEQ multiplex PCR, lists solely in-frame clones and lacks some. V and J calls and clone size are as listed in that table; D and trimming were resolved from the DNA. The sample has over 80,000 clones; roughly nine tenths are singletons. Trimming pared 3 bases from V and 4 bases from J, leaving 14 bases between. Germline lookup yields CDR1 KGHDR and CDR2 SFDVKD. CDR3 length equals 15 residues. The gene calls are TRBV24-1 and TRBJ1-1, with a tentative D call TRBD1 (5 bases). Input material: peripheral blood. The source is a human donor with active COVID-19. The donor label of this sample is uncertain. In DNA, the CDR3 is TGTGCCACCAGTGATACCACGGGTGGGGCCACTGAAGCTTTCTTT. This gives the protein CATSDTTGGATEAFF.